A selection of T cell receptor beta chains follows, all from one sample in a study of vaccination and CD4 T cells after COVID-19. No antigen has been assigned to these receptors. Each CDR3 protein gets one entry after TCRdb re-called the PCR reads with MiXCR. This table holds around 8,000 distinct CDR3 sequences, roughly 50% found once. The sample was CD4+ T cells from blood, cultured in vitro. These receptors were obtained from a human donor who had recovered from COVID-19. Each CDR3 is given with its conserved first and last residue. A D gene is named only where the DNA matches it firmly. For some rows the clone size is stated as once, few or many, or as a class when expanded; others skip it.

TRBV6-1	14	TRBD1	TRBJ1-1	NA	CASSRQGTNTEAFF	TGTGCCAGCAGCAGACAGGGGACGAACACTGAAGCTTTCTTT
TRBV12-3/TRBV12-4	14	NA	TRBJ1-4	once	CASGGAGDNEKLFF	TGTGCCAGCGGGGGGGCAGGGGATAATGAAAAACTGTTTTTT
TRBV20-1	15	NA	TRBJ2-3	NA	CSARAQQGGEDTQYF	TGCAGTGCTAGAGCCCAGCAGGGGGGTGAAGATACGCAGTATTTT
TRBV6-2/TRBV6-3	15	TRBD1	TRBJ1-1	large	CASTRQGYLNTEAFF	TGTGCCAGCACGAGACAGGGATACCTGAACACTGAAGCTTTCTTT
TRBV20-1	15	NA	TRBJ2-7	NA	CSAKTGASLPYEQYF	TGCAGTGCTAAAACCGGAGCGAGTCTCCCCTACGAGCAGTACTTC
TRBV19	14	NA	TRBJ2-2	NA	CASSNPGDTGELFF	TGTGCCAGTAGTAACCCAGGGGACACCGGGGAGCTGTTTTTT
TRBV19	14	TRBD1	TRBJ2-5	NA	CASSAGTAQETQYF	TGTGCCAGTAGTGCCGGGACAGCCCAAGAGACCCAGTACTTC
TRBV28	15	TRBD2	TRBJ2-1	few	CASSSRLAGYNEQFF	TGTGCCAGCAGTTCCCGACTAGCGGGGTACAATGAGCAGTTCTTC
TRBV11-3	20	TRBD2	TRBJ2-3	once	CASSLVFGLAGQFSTDTQYF	TGTGCCAGCAGCTTAGTGTTCGGACTAGCGGGCCAATTTAGCACAGATACGCAGTATTTT
TRBV20-1	14	TRBD1	TRBJ1-1	few	CSAREGTANTEAFF	TGCAGTGCTAGAGAAGGGACAGCTAACACTGAAGCTTTCTTT
TRBV20-1	16	TRBD1	TRBJ1-2	once	CSARPDNLDRAYGYTF	TGCAGTGCTAGACCCGACAACTTAGACAGGGCCTATGGCTACACCTTC
TRBV24-1	13	TRBD1	TRBJ2-7	NA	CATSDTGDYEQYF	TGTGCCACCAGTGACACAGGGGACTACGAGCAGTACTTC
TRBV29-1	15	TRBD1	TRBJ1-3	NA	CSARTGRSSGNTIYF	TGCAGCGCTAGGACAGGTCGATCCTCTGGAAACACCATATATTTT
TRBV6-1	15	TRBD1	TRBJ2-1	NA	CASSVPRGRGYEQFF	TGTGCCAGCAGTGTCCCCAGGGGGCGCGGGTATGAGCAGTTCTTC
TRBV4-1	13	NA	TRBJ1-6	NA	CASSQDTGSPLHF	TGCGCCAGCAGCCAAGACACAGGATCACCCCTCCACTTT
TRBV28	15	NA	TRBJ2-7	medium-sized	CASSLIGRRDYEQYF	TGTGCCAGCAGTTTAATCGGACGAAGGGACTACGAGCAGTACTTC
TRBV5-1	15	NA	TRBJ1-6	NA	CASSPDGKYNSPLHF	TGCGCCAGCAGCCCGGATGGGAAGTATAATTCACCCCTCCACTTT
TRBV11-2	14	NA	TRBJ2-5	NA	CASTPRQGQETQYF	TGTGCCAGCACCCCCCGGCAGGGCCAAGAGACCCAGTACTTC
TRBV28	14	TRBD1	TRBJ1-2	NA	CASSSGTGSIGYTF	TGTGCCAGCAGTTCCGGGACAGGGTCTATTGGCTACACCTTC
TRBV5-1	16	TRBD1	TRBJ1-2	NA	CASSEQGGSPNYGYTF	TGCGCCAGCAGCGAACAGGGGGGGAGCCCTAACTATGGCTACACCTTC
TRBV7-9	14	NA	TRBJ2-1	large	CASSPLALINEQFF	TGTGCCAGCAGCCCTCTCGCGCTGATCAATGAGCAGTTCTTC
TRBV7-2	13	TRBD1	TRBJ1-1	few	CASSFRGLTEAFF	TGTGCCAGCAGCTTCAGGGGGCTCACTGAAGCTTTCTTT
TRBV6-1	14	TRBD1	TRBJ1-2	NA	CASRIPGQILGYTF	TGTGCCAGCAGAATACCGGGACAGATACTGGGCTACACCTTC
TRBV5-1	15	NA	TRBJ1-2	NA	CASSLGHGDNYGYTF	TGCGCCAGCAGCTTGGGTCATGGAGATAACTATGGCTACACCTTC
TRBV25-1	12	NA	TRBJ1-5	NA	CASKTGNQPQHF	TGTGCCAGCAAAACAGGAAATCAGCCCCAGCATTTT
TRBV7-2	13	NA	TRBJ2-3	large	CASSDSVTDTQYF	TGTGCCAGCAGCGATAGTGTCACAGATACGCAGTATTTT
TRBV7-9	14	NA	TRBJ2-4	NA	CASSFELAKNIQYF	TGTGCCAGCAGCTTTGAACTAGCCAAAAACATTCAGTACTTC
TRBV6-1	14	TRBD1	TRBJ2-3	NA	CASSQGQGIVAQYF	TGTGCCAGCAGCCAAGGACAGGGTATCGTAGCGCAGTATTTT
TRBV27	13	NA	TRBJ2-7	NA	CASSLRSFYEQYF	TGTGCCAGCAGTTTAAGATCTTTCTACGAGCAGTACTTC
TRBV19	15	NA	TRBJ1-5	NA	CASSNFAGAHQPQHF	TGTGCCAGTAGCAATTTTGCGGGGGCTCATCAGCCCCAGCATTTT
TRBV12-3/TRBV12-4	12	NA	TRBJ1-2	NA	CASSLTALGYTF	TGTGCCAGCAGTTTAACAGCTCTAGGCTACACCTTC
TRBV27	17	NA	TRBJ2-3	NA	CASSLSVFSSSTDTQYF	TGTGCCAGCAGTTTATCGGTCTTTTCCTCTAGCACAGATACGCAGTATTTT
TRBV7-9	11	NA	TRBJ2-5	few	CASSPEVAQYF	TGTGCCAGCAGCCCCGAGGTGGCCCAGTACTTC
TRBV20-1	13	NA	TRBJ1-1	few	CSASGGVNTEAFF	TGCAGTGCTAGCGGAGGCGTAAACACTGAAGCTTTCTTT
TRBV19	12	NA	TRBJ2-1	NA	CASSIWVDEQFF	TGTGCCAGTAGTATATGGGTTGATGAGCAGTTCTTC
TRBV29-1	14	NA	TRBJ2-3	NA	CSVALASLTDTQYF	TGCAGCGTTGCCCTAGCGTCTCTCACAGATACGCAGTATTTT
TRBV28	15	NA	TRBJ2-5	NA	CASTPQGAGHETQYF	TGTGCCAGCACCCCCCAGGGCGCAGGGCATGAGACCCAGTACTTC